This TCR beta chain was sequenced during a study of cytomegalovirus exposure and HLA in healthy donors. Use of 60 Vbeta and 13 Jbeta primers characterized the PCR. Measured with immunoSEQ multiplex PCR; TCRdb has only the in-frame clones, and not every one. The table lists over 100,000 clones, roughly three quarters of them singletons, with about 7.7% in the top ten. This CDR3 region has 15 residues. Germline-derived CDR1 and CDR2 are KGHSH and LQKENI. V was cut by 3 bases and J by 7 bases, with 16 bases left in between. V is TRBV18 and J is TRBJ1-5, with D possibly matching TRBD1 (6 bases). The source of this sequence is a woman between 50 and 59 years old in good health and CMV-seropositive. The sample comprised PBMCs. CDR3 nucleotides: TGTGCCAGCTCACCGACAGGAGGGGAGGGCCAGCCCCAGCATTTT. This sequence encodes CASSPTGGEGQPQHF. The entire variable domain, with the rest obtained from reference TRBV18 and TRBJ1-5, is as follows: NAGVMQNPRHLVRRRGQEARLRCSPMKGHSHVYWYRQLPEEGLKFMVYLQKENIIDESGMPKERFSAEFPKEGPSILRIQQVVRGDSAAYFCASSPTGGEGQPQHFGDGTRLSIL.